Sequencing of this T cell receptor beta chain was carried out in a study of PD-L1 blockade in urothelial cancer. Study-level background: Atezolizumab at 1,200 mg intravenously every 3 weeks was started by patients around 2014.

The germline V gene encodes CDR1 MNHEY and CDR2 SMNVEV (reference sequence). V was trimmed by 9 bases and J by 0 bases, leaving 12 bases between them. The CDR3 contains 14 residues. Data came from immunoSEQ multiplex PCR; TCRdb stores just in-frame clones and leaves some out. Among tens of thousands of clones, more than 75% were seen once, and the ten largest hold 3.1%. This material consisted of PBMCs, taken around atezolizumab (anti-PD-L1) treatment. The sequence derives from a man in his fifties with urothelial cancer. The genes are TRBV27 and TRBJ2-1; maybe TRBD2 (6 bases). DNA of the CDR3: TGTGCCAGTCACAGCGGGCTCTCCTACAATGAGCAGTTCTTC. Encoded protein: CASHSGLSYNEQFF.